Listed here are 26 T cell receptor beta chains from one sample, sequenced in a study of blood T cell repertoires in COVID-19. Profiled with immunoSEQ multiplex PCR; TCRdb holds only in-frame clones, not every one. The sample has about 150,000 clones; 85% to 90% are singletons. The sequenced sample consisted of peripheral blood. These TCRs come from a woman in her thirties or forties with acute or convalescent COVID-19.

V gene TRBV12-3 or TRBV12-4 combines with J gene TRBJ2-7; possible D gene TRBD1, 5 bases. Trimming stripped 6 bases from V and 7 bases from J, with 10 bases between. The CDR3 has 11 amino acids. For the CDR3, the DNA is TGTGCCAGCAGCAAACGACAGGAGCAGTACTTC. Its protein is CASSKRQEQYF.

This chain joins TRBV3-1 (or the pseudogene TRBV3-2) and TRBJ2-2; 13 nucleotides agree with TRBD2. Germline values: CDR1 LGHDT, CDR2 YNNKEL (reference sequence). The CDR3 runs 17 residues. The trim removed 4 bases at V and 2 bases at J, leaving 4 bases unmatched. The CDR3 coding sequence is TGTGCCAGCAGCCCGACTAGCGGGGGGTACAACACCGGGGAGCTGTTTTTT. Protein product: CASSPTSGGYNTGELFF.

The rearrangement links TRBV6-6 to TRBJ1-2; a weak D match, TRBD1 (5 bases). The CDR3 is 13 amino acids. V was trimmed by 7 bases and J by 4 bases, leaving 13 bases between them. CDR1 and CDR2 (germline): MNHNY, SVGAGI (reference sequence). The DNA of the CDR3 is TGTGCCAGCAATTTAACAGGATCCTATGGCTACACCTTC. Protein sequence: CASNLTGSYGYTF.

The chain carries TRBV10-1 and TRBJ2-7, with TRBD1 as a possible D gene (5 bases). From germline, CDR1 is WNHNN and CDR2 SYGVQD (reference sequence). Trimming removed 2 bases from V and 4 bases from J, with 9 bases in between. The length of the CDR3 is 13 residues. This chain's CDR3 is CASSERTIYEQYF. DNA of the CDR3: TGCGCCAGCAGTGAGAGGACAATTTACGAGCAGTACTTC.

The chain uses TRBV4-1 and TRBJ2-7, with a tentative D call TRBD1 (6 bases). The V end lost 0 bases, the J end lost 0 bases, and 12 bases lay between the germline ends. Germline CDR1 reads MGHRA; CDR2 reads YSYEKL. The CDR3 runs to 16 residues. The chain's CDR3 is CASSQDRGSSSYEQYF. The CDR3, as DNA: TGCGCCAGCAGCCAAGACAGGGGCTCGAGCTCCTACGAGCAGTACTTC.

This clone appeared once. The CDR3 loop reads CASSPYRGNEQFF. CDR3 bases: TGTGCCAGCAGCCCGTACAGGGGGAATGAGCAGTTCTTC. V usage is TRBV7-3 and J usage is TRBJ2-1, with 8 positions matching TRBD1. CDR3 size: 13 residues. V shed 5 bases, J shed 7 bases, and the junction held 4 bases outside the gene matches. CDR1 SGHTA and CDR2 FQGTGA come from the germline V gene.

This sequence joins TRBV9 and TRBJ2-1, with D possibly being TRBD1 (5 bases). CDR3 length: 14 residues. The germline V and J ends were trimmed by 0 bases and 6 bases, with 10 bases remaining between them. Germline V gene lookup returns CDR1 SGDLS and CDR2 YYNGEE. The CDR3 DNA is TGTGCCAGCAGCGTAGTTTGGCAGGGCAATGAGCAGTTCTTC. It is translated as CASSVVWQGNEQFF.

The chain is built from TRBV9 and TRBJ2-1, with D perhaps matching TRBD1 (6 bases). Trimming took 0 bases from V and 3 from J, leaving 16 bases between them. The germline V gene encodes CDR1 SGDLS and CDR2 YYNGEE. CDR3 size: 17 residues. CDR3 protein: CASSVDLGAALYNEQFF. The CDR3 DNA reads as TGTGCCAGCAGCGTAGACTTGGGGGCGGCCCTCTACAATGAGCAGTTCTTC.

V gene TRBV7-9 combines with J gene TRBJ2-7; D remains unclear. Per germline, CDR1 SEHNR and CDR2 FQNEAQ (reference sequence). V shed 2 bases and J shed 2 bases, with 7 bases lying between them. The CDR3 spans 13 residues. DNA of the CDR3: TGTGCCAGCAGCTTAAAGCAAGCCTACGAGCAGTACTTC. Amino acids: CASSLKQAYEQYF.

The V call is TRBV5-6, the J call TRBJ2-2, with a possible D match to TRBD2 (5 bases). The germline V and J ends were trimmed by 0 bases and 3 bases, with 9 bases remaining between them. CDR1 is SGHDT, CDR2 YYEEEE, per germline. The CDR3 is made up of 15 amino acids. CDR3 DNA: TGTGCCAGCAGCTTGGGGACTCGGGACACCGGGGAGCTGTTTTTT. Protein product: CASSLGTRDTGELFF.

J is TRBJ2-7 and V is TRBV27; TRBD2 matches 14 bases. V dropped 5 bases and J dropped 9; count of bases not matched to a gene: 12. The CDR3 covers 16 residues. Germline-derived CDR1 and CDR2 are MNHEY and SMNVEV (reference sequence). This chain's CDR3 is CASSGTSGSNYPGQYF. The CDR3 DNA reads as TGTGCCAGCAGTGGGACTAGCGGGAGTAATTATCCCGGGCAGTACTTC.

CDR3 DNA: TGTGCCAGCAGCCAAGGGGCCACAACAGATACGCAGTATTTT. Translation gives CASSQGATTDTQYF. The chain recombines TRBV27 with TRBJ2-3; D may be TRBD1 (5 bases). Germline V gives CDR1 MNHEY, CDR2 SMNVEV (reference sequence). The ends were cut back, 6 bases at V and 3 bases at J, with 13 bases in the middle. The CDR3 loop spans 14 amino acids.

The chain joins TRBV7-2 to TRBJ2-5, with TRBD2 matching over 11 bases. The CDR3 runs to 16 residues. J lost 4 bases, V lost 5 bases, and 9 bases had no gene match. Germline V CDR1 and CDR2: SGHTA, FQGNSA. CDR3 DNA: TGTGCCAGCAGCGCAAGACTAGCGGGGAGGGGAGAGACCCAGTACTTC. It encodes CASSARLAGRGETQYF.

The chain recombines TRBV18 with TRBJ1-2, with 7 bases aligning to TRBD1. Germline trimming cut 2 bases from V and 8 bases from J; bases unmatched to any gene: 5. Germline lookup yields CDR1 KGHSH and CDR2 LQKENI. This CDR3 comprises 13 residues. As DNA, the CDR3 is TGTGCCAGCTCACCATCGGGACAGATGGGCTACACCTTC. Translation: CASSPSGQMGYTF.

This clone was counted once. The genes are TRBV24-1 and TRBJ2-1; 7 bases agree with TRBD1. Germline V gene sequence: CDR1 KGHDR, CDR2 SFDVKD. Trimming at V came to 7 bases and at J to 0 bases, leaving 11 bases not matched to a gene. CDR3 length: 17 residues. CDR3 in DNA: TGTGCCACCAGCGACAGGGTCAGGGGCCCCTCCTACAATGAGCAGTTCTTC. Translating gives CATSDRVRGPSYNEQFF.

The J gene is TRBJ2-6, the V gene TRBV5-1, with 7 positions matching TRBD1. CDR1 is SGHRS, CDR2 YFSETQ, per germline. Germline trimming cut 5 bases from V and 0 bases from J; bases unmatched to any gene: 8. CDR3 length: 17 amino acids. CDR3 sequence reads: CASSYGTASSGANVLTF. In DNA form, the CDR3 reads TGCGCCAGCAGTTACGGGACAGCGAGCTCTGGGGCCAACGTCCTGACTTTC.

The J gene is TRBJ1-4, the V gene TRBV5-8; weak D call: TRBD1 (6 bases). The CDR3 has 16 residues. Deletions cut 0 bases from V and 4 bases from J, with 13 bases between. Per germline, CDR1 SGHTS and CDR2 YDEGEE. The CDR3 sequence: CASSLGQTGFNEKLFF. CDR3 bases: TGTGCCAGCAGCTTGGGGCAGACAGGATTTAATGAAAAACTGTTTTTT. The full variable domain, with the rest looked up from reference TRBV5-8 and TRBJ1-4, is EAGVTQSPTHLIKTRGQQATLRCSPISGHTSVYWYQQALGLGLQFLLWYDEGEERNRGNFPPRFSGRQFPNYSSELNVNALELEDSALYLCASSLGQTGFNEKLFFGSGTQLSVL.

The chain carries TRBV19 and TRBJ2-7; 10 bases are shared with TRBD2. V gave up 0 bases and J gave up 5 bases; unmatched junction bases: 10. Looked up from germline, CDR1 is LNHDA and CDR2 is SQIVND (reference sequence). This CDR3 has 17 amino acids. In nucleotides, the CDR3 is TGTGCCAGTAGTATAGACCTCCTAGCGGGAGAAGTAAACGAGCAGTACTTC. Protein sequence: CASSIDLLAGEVNEQYF.

CDR3 coding DNA: TGTGCCAGCAGCGTAGCGGAGGGAGAGCAGTACTTC. Its translation: CASSVAEGEQYF. This sequence joins TRBV9 and TRBJ2-7; TRBD2 might be the D (6 bases). From germline, CDR1 is SGDLS and CDR2 YYNGEE. V was cut by 0 bases and J by 7 bases, with 8 bases left in between. The CDR3 is 12 residues long.

The chain employs TRBV6-1 and TRBJ1-5, with 7 nucleotides matching TRBD1. Trimming at V came to 0 bases and at J to 6 bases, leaving 8 bases not matched to a gene. Germline CDR1 reads MNHNS; CDR2 reads SASEGT. The CDR3 consists of 16 residues. CDR3 nucleotides: TGTGCCAGCAGTGAAGCGCGAGGGGGCTCGAGTCAGCCCCAGCATTTT. As protein: CASSEARGGSSQPQHF.

V and J are TRBV9 and TRBJ2-1, with 15 bases that match TRBD2. The ends lost 4 bases at V and 8 bases at J; junction bases unmatched: 7. The length of the CDR3 is 16 residues. The germline V gene has CDR1 SGDLS and CDR2 YYNGEE. The DNA of the CDR3 is TGTGCCAGCAGCACGGGACTAGCGGGAGGCGGGGATGAGCAGTTCTTC. It encodes CASSTGLAGGGDEQFF.

This chain connects TRBV24-1 to TRBJ2-1; 7 bases agree with TRBD1. This CDR3 comprises 16 residues. V shed 4 bases and J 3 bases; nucleotides not matched to a gene: 8. CDR1 is KGHDR and CDR2 is SFDVKD in the germline V gene. The CDR3 nucleotides are TGTGCCACCAGTGACCGCACAGGGGCTCACTACAATGAGCAGTTCTTC. Residues: CATSDRTGAHYNEQFF.

The rearrangement links TRBV19 to TRBJ2-1, with D possibly TRBD2 on 5 matching bases. The ends were cut back, 3 bases at V and 7 bases at J, with 16 bases in the middle. Germline V gene sequence: CDR1 LNHDA, CDR2 SQIVND (reference sequence). The CDR3 covers 15 residues. CDR3 sequence (DNA): TGTGCCAGTAGTATGAGGGTCAATCTTATTAATGAGCAGTTCTTC. Protein product: CASSMRVNLINEQFF.

V usage is TRBV28 and J usage is TRBJ1-1; TRBD1 matches at 7 bases. Germline V CDR1 and CDR2: MDHEN, SYDVKM. The CDR3 covers 16 residues. V dropped 4 bases and J dropped 3; count of bases not matched to a gene: 11. The CDR3, as DNA: TGTGCCAGCAGTTCCCCTTATGGCAGGGGGGACACTGAAGCTTTCTTT. This gives the protein CASSSPYGRGDTEAFF.

The CDR3 bases are TGTGCCATCAGAGATGGGACAGTGAACACTGAAGCTTTCTTT. This sequence encodes CAIRDGTVNTEAFF. The chain is built from TRBV10-3 and TRBJ1-1; 7 positions match TRBD1. Germline V gives CDR1 ENHRY, CDR2 SYGVKD. The J segment lost 0 bases and the V segment lost 6 bases, leaving 4 bases of the junction unmatched. This CDR3 has 14 amino acids.

This chain joins TRBV7-8 and TRBJ1-2; D not certain. Germline CDR1 and CDR2: SGHVS and FQNEAQ. CDR3 length equals 14 residues. V shed 4 bases and J shed 4 bases, with 13 bases lying between them. CDR3 sequence reads: CASSSEVWSYGYTF. CDR3 nucleotides: TGTGCCAGCAGCTCGGAGGTTTGGTCCTATGGCTACACCTTC.